This TCR beta chain emerged from a study of blood T cell repertoires in COVID-19. In the study overall: Acute and convalescent COVID-19 samples came from the United States, Italy and Spain. T cells, B-cell-depleted T cells, or PBMCs supplied cDNA or gDNA.

Germline CDR1 and CDR2: SNHLY and FYNNEI. V dropped 3 bases and J dropped 0 bases, with 8 bases sitting between them. The CDR3 extends over 14 amino acids. In the original analysis: Cell counts per sample came from amplifying reference gene primers. Libraries were prepared by immunoSEQ multiplex PCR; TCRdb keeps only in-frame clonotypes and omits some of them. The DNA gave D and trimming, while V, J and clone size come from that table. In the table there are tens of thousands of clones, around 89% of which are singletons. This receptor was taken from a man aged 55 to 70 with acute or convalescent COVID-19. The chain links TRBV2 to TRBJ1-1; TRBD1 is a possible D gene (5 bases). Sequenced sample: peripheral blood. The CDR3, as DNA: TGTGCCAGCAGTGATGAACAGGTGAACACTGAAGCTTTCTTT. Encoded protein: CASSDEQVNTEAFF. Full variable domain (remainder filled in from reference TRBV2 and TRBJ1-1): EPEVTQTPSHQVTQMGQEVILRCVPISNHLYFYWYRQILGQKVEFLVSFYNNEISEKSEIFDDQFSVERPDGSNFTLKIRSTKLEDSAMYFCASSDEQVNTEAFFGQGTRLTVV.